The entry below describes one TCR beta chain. Its target is not known. These data originate in a study of T cell responses to AZD1222 COVID-19 vaccine. Broader study findings: At baseline, seropositivity was found in only a handful of AZD1222 recipients. Donors were chiefly white British, with a greater number of females, and clonal diversity was perhaps underestimated. Two AZD1222 administrations were followed by greater Spike-specific TCR breadth and depth.

TCRdb's copy holds only in-frame clones and misses some; the assay was immunoSEQ multiplex PCR. Counted here are over 90,000 clones, less than 95% occurring once; the ten biggest clones make up 4.8%. The TCR comes from an adult in good health. Sequencing was performed on peripheral blood, taken on day 0 of AZD1222 vaccination.

The CDR3 sequence is CASSQDVGGRQETQYF. The CDR3 DNA reads as TGCGCCAGCAGCCAAGATGTGGGGGGCCGGCAAGAGACCCAGTACTTC. The V and J genes are TRBV4-3 and TRBJ2-5, with D possibly called TRBD1 or TRBD2 (6 bases each). V lost 0 bases to trimming and J lost 2 bases, with 13 bases between them. Per germline, CDR1 LGHNA and CDR2 YSLEER. The CDR3 contains 16 residues.